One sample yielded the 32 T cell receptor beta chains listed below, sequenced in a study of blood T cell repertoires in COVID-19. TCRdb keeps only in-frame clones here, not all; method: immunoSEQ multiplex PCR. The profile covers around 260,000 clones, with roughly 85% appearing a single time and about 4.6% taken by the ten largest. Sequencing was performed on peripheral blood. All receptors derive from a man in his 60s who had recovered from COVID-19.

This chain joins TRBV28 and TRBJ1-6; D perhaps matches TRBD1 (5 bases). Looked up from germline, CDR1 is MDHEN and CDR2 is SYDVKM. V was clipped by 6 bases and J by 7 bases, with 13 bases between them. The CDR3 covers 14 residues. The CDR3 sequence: CASSETDWNSPLHF. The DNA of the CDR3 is TGTGCCAGCAGCGAGACAGACTGGAATTCACCCCTCCACTTT.

CDR3 nucleotides: TGTGCCAGCAGGCCTAACGGGCAGGGTTTCGATGAGCAGTTCTTC. Its protein product is CASRPNGQGFDEQFF. The chain has TRBV2 and TRBJ2-1, with a possible D match to TRBD1 (5 bases). With 6 bases removed from V and 8 bases from J, the gap between germline ends came to 20 bases. The CDR3 contains 15 residues. Looked up from germline, CDR1 is SNHLY and CDR2 is FYNNEI.

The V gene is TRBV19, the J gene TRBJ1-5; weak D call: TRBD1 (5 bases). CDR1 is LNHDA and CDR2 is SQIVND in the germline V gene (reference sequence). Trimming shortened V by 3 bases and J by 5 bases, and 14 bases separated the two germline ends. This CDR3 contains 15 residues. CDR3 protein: CASSMVVRGDQPQHF. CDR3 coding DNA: TGTGCCAGTAGTATGGTGGTTCGGGGGGATCAGCCCCAGCATTTT.

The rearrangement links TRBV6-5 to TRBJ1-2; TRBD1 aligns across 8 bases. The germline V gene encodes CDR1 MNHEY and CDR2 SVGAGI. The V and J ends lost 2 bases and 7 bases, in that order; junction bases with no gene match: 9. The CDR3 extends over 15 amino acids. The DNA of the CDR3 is TGTGCCAGCAGTTACCAAGACAGGGGCGCGGTTGGCTACACCTTC. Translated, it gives CASSYQDRGAVGYTF.

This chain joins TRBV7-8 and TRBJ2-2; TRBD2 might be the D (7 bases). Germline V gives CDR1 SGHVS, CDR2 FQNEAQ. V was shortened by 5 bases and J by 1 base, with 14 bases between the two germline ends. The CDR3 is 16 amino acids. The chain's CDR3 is CASSPRGRGNTGELFF. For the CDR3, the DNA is TGTGCCAGCAGCCCTAGGGGGAGGGGGAACACCGGGGAGCTGTTTTTT.

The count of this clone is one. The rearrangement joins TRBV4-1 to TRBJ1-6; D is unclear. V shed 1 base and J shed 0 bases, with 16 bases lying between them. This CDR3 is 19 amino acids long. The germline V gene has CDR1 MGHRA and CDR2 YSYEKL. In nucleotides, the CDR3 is TGCGCCAGCAGCCAAGTATATGGGAGTGGGAGCTCCTATAATTCACCCCTCCACTTT. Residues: CASSQVYGSGSSYNSPLHF.

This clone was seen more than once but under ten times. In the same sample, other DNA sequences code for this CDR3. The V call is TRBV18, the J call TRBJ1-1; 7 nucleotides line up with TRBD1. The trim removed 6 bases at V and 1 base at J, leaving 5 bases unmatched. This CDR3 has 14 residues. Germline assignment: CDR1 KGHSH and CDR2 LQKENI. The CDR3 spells CASSRDRKNTEAFF. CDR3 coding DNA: TGTGCCAGCTCCCGGGACAGAAAGAACACTGAAGCTTTCTTT.

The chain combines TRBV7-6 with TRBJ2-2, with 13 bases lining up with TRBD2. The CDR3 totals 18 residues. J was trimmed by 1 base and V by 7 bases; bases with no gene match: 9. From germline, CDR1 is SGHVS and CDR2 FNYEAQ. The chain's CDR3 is CASNPGLAGNKNTGELFF. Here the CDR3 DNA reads TGTGCCAGCAACCCGGGACTAGCGGGAAACAAGAACACCGGGGAGCTGTTTTTT.

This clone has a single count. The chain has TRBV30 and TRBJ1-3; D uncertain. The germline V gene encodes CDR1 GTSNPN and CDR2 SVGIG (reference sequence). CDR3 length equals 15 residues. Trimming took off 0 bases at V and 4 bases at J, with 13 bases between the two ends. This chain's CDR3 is CAWSVRGLKGNTIYF. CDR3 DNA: TGTGCCTGGAGTGTACGCGGGCTTAAAGGAAACACCATATATTTT.

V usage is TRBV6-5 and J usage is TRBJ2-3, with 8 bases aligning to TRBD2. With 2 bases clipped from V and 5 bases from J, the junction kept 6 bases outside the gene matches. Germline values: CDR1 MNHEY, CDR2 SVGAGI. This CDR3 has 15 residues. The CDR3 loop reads CASSYALAGGDTQYF. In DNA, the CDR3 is TGTGCCAGCAGTTACGCCCTGGCGGGGGGAGATACGCAGTATTTT.

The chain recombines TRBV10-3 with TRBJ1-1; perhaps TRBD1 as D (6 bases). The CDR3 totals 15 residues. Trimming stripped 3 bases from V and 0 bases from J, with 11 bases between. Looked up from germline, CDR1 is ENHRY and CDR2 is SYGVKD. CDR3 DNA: TGTGCCATCAGTGACACAGGGAAGGTGAACACTGAAGCTTTCTTT. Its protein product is CAISDTGKVNTEAFF.

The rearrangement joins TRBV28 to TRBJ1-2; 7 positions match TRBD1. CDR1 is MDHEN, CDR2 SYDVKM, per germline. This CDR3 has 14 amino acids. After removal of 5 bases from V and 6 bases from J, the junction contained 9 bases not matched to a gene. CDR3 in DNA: TGTGCCAGCAGTCTGCGGGACAGATTTAATGGCTACACCTTC. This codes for CASSLRDRFNGYTF.

This chain's CDR3 is CASRPSGGVSYEQYF. The CDR3 region has the DNA TGTGCCAGCAGACCTAGCGGGGGGGTATCCTACGAGCAGTACTTC. This rearrangement joins TRBV28 to TRBJ2-7; 12 nucleotides agree with TRBD2. Per the germline V gene, CDR1 is MDHEN and CDR2 is SYDVKM. V shed 6 bases, J shed 1 base, and the junction held 4 bases outside the gene matches. This CDR3 is built from 15 residues.

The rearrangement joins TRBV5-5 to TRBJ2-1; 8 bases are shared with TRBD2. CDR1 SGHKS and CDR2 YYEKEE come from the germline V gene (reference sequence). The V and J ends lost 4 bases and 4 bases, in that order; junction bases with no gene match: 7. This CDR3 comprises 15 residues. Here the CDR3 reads CASSPRAGDYNEQFF. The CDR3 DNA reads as TGTGCCAGCAGCCCTAGAGCGGGAGATTACAATGAGCAGTTCTTC.

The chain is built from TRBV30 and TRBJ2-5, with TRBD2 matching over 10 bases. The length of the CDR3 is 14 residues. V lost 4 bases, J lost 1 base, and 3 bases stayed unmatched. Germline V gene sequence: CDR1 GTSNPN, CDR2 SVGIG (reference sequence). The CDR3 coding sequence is TGTGCCTGGACTAGCGGGAGCCCCCAAGAGACCCAGTACTTC. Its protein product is CAWTSGSPQETQYF.

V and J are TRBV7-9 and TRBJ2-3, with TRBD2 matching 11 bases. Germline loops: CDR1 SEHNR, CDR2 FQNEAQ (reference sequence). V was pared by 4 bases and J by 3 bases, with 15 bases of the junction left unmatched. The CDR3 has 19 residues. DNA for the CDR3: TGTGCCAGCAGCTCTCGGGTAGCGGGAGGGCCATTCCGGACAGATACGCAGTATTTT. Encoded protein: CASSSRVAGGPFRTDTQYF.

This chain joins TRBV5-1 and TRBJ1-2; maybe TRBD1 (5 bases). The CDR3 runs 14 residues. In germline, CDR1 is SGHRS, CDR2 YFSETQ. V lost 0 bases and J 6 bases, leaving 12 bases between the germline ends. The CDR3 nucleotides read TGCGCCAGCAGCTTGGCGTTAGGGGAGGATGGCTACACCTTC. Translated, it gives CASSLALGEDGYTF.

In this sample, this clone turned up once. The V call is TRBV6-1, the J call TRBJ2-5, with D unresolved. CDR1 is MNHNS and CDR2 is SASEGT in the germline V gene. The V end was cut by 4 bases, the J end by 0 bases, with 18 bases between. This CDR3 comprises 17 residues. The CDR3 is CASSVTYGQKYQETQYF. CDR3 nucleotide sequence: TGTGCCAGCAGTGTCACCTATGGGCAGAAGTACCAAGAGACCCAGTACTTC.

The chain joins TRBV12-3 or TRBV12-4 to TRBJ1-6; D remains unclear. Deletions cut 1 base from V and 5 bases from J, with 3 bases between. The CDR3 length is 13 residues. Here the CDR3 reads CASSLVDNSPLHF. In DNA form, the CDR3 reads TGTGCCAGCAGTTTAGTCGATAATTCACCCCTCCACTTT.

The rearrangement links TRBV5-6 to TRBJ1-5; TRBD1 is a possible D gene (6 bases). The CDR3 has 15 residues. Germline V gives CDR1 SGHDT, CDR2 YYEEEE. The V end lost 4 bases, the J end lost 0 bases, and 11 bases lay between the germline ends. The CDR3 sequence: CASSIRQASNQPQHF. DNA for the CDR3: TGTGCCAGCAGCATCCGACAGGCTAGCAATCAGCCCCAGCATTTT.

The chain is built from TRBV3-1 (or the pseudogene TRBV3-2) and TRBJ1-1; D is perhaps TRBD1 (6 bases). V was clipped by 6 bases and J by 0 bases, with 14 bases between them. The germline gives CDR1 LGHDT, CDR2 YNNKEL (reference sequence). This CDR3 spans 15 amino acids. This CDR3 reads CASSLQGGLNTEAFF. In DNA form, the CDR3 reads TGTGCCAGCAGTCTACAGGGCGGTCTGAACACTGAAGCTTTCTTT.

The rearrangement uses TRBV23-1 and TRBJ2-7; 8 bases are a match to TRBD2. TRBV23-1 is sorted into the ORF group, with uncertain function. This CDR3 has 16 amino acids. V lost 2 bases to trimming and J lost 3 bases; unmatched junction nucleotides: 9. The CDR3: CASSQTERGHYYEQYF. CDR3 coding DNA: TGCGCCAGCAGTCAAACGGAGCGGGGGCACTACTACGAGCAGTACTTC.

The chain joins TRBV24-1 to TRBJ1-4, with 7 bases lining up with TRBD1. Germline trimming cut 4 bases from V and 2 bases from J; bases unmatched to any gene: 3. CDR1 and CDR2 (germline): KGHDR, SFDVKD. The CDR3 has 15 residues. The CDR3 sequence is CATSDPTGTNEKLFF. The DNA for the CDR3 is TGTGCCACCAGTGACCCGACAGGGACTAATGAAAAACTGTTTTTT.

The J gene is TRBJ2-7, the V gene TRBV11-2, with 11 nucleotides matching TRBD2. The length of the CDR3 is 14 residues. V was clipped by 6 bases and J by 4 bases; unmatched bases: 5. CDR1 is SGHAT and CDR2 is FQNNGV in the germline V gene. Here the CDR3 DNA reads TGTGCCAGCAGACTAACTAGCGGGAGTTACGAGCAGTACTTC. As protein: CASRLTSGSYEQYF.

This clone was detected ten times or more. CDR3 bases: TGCAGTGCTAGTCAGGGGACACTGAACACTGAAGCTTTCTTT. The encoded protein is CSASQGTLNTEAFF. The J gene is TRBJ1-1, the V gene TRBV20-1; tentative D call: TRBD1 (6 bases). The CDR3 loop spans 14 amino acids. The V gene lost 3 bases and the J gene lost 0 bases, with 11 bases spanning the gap. Germline values: CDR1 DFQATT, CDR2 SNEGSKA (reference sequence).

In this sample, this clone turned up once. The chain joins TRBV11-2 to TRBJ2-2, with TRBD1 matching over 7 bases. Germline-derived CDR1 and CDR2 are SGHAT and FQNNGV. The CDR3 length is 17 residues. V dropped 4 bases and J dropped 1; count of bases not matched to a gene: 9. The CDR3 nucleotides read TGTGCCAGCAGCTCTCGACCGGGACAGAGGAACACCGGGGAGCTGTTTTTT. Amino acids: CASSSRPGQRNTGELFF.

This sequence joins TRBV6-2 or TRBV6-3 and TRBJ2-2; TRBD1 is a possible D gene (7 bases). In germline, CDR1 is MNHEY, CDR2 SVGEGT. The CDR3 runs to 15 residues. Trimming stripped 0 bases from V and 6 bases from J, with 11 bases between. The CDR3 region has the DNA TGTGCCAGCAGTTACTCTGCCAGGGGGGCCGGGGAGCTGTTTTTT. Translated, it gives CASSYSARGAGELFF.

CDR3 loop: CASSPISTPSRAYEQYF. The CDR3 DNA follows: TGTGCCAGCAGCCCAATATCCACGCCTTCCAGGGCCTACGAGCAGTACTTC. The chain links TRBV7-2 to TRBJ2-7; a weak D match, TRBD1 (5 bases). Germline V gene data show CDR1 as SGHTA and CDR2 as FQGNSA. This CDR3 spans 17 amino acids. Trimming left V 5 bases short and J 2 bases short, with 22 bases between. Full variable domain (rest looked up from reference TRBV7-2 and TRBJ2-7): GAGVSQSPSNKVTEKGKDVELRCDPISGHTALYWYRQSLGQGLEFLIYFQGNSAPDKSGLPSDRFSAERTGGSVSTLTIQRTQQEDSAVYLCASSPISTPSRAYEQYFGPGTRLTVT.

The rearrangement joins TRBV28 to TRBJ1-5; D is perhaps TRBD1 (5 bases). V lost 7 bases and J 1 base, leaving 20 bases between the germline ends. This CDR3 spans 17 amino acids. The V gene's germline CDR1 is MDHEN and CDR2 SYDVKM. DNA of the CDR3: TGTGCCAGCAACCCCATGGGGAGGACAAGGAGCAATCAGCCCCAGCATTTT. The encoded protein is CASNPMGRTRSNQPQHF.

In DNA form, the CDR3 reads TGTGCCGCGGGGCGGGAGGGAGGTCGTGGTGAGCAGTTCTTC. This codes for CAAGREGGRGEQFF. The chain joins TRBV6-5 to TRBJ2-1; 9 bases are a match to TRBD2. The CDR3 runs 14 residues. Germline CDR1 and CDR2: MNHEY and SVGAGI. The V and J ends lost 11 bases and 9 bases, in that order; junction bases with no gene match: 14.

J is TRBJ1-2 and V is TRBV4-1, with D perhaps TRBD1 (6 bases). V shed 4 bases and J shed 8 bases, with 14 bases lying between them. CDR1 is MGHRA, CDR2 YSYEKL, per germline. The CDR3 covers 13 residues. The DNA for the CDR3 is TGCGCCAGCAGCCCACCGGGACAACAAGGCTACACCTTC. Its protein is CASSPPGQQGYTF.

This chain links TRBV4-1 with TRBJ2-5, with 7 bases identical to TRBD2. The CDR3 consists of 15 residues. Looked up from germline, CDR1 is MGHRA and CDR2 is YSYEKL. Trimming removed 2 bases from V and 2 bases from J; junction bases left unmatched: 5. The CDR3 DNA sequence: TGCGCCAGCAGCCAATTCAGCGGGACTCAAGAGACCCAGTACTTC. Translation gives CASSQFSGTQETQYF.